These T cell receptor beta chains were read from a single sample in a study of blood T cell repertoires in COVID-19. Using immunoSEQ multiplex PCR, the repertoire was profiled, and TCRdb retains in-frame clones only, with some absent. The profile shows over 55,000 clones, around 83% of them singletons. The sequenced sample was peripheral blood. All receptors come from a man in his fifties with active COVID-19. The conserved cysteine and the conserved F or W are not part of the CDR3 here.

>TRBJ2-1|TRBV2
ASSDSSGSRNEQF
>TRBJ2-5|TRBV24-1
ATNQGYQETQY
>TRBJ1-6|TRBV6-6
ASSRGDINSPLH
>TRBJ2-1|TRBV5-1
ASSLGGRPGLREQF
>TRBJ1-3|TRBV6-5
ASSYGGRGGNTIY
>TRBJ1-1|TRBV30
AWTQEMNTEAF
>TRBJ1-1|TRBV7-9
ASLQGGLNTEAF
>TRBJ1-5|TRBV19
ASQVWDSSNQPQH
>TRBJ2-3|TRBV5-6
ASSLEGLAGKYTQY
>TRBJ2-1|TRBV27
ASSSSSGRASYNEQF
>TRBJ2-7|TRBV3-1/TRBV3-2
ASSQEPAGSYEQY
>TRBJ2-2|TRBV5-8
ASSLALMSTGELF
>TRBJ2-7|TRBV9
ASSRPRTQGADEQY
>TRBJ2-5|TRBV4-1
ASSQEERRLETQY
>TRBJ2-5|TRBV6-1
ASSAITGLAGEETQY
>TRBJ2-1|TRBV4-1
ASSQGSGTGLGDEQF